One T cell receptor (beta chain) is described in this entry. Antigen specificity is unknown. MiXCR was run by TCRdb on the RT-PCR reads, yielding one entry per CDR3 protein. Of 250,000 to 350,000 distinct CDR3 sequences listed, over 20% are singletons. The sample originates from a study of response to subunit inactivated influenza vaccine. Notes on the study in general: The authors suggested that few new T cells are recruited per seasonal influenza vaccination.

The CDR3 contains 14 residues. Losses at the gene ends were 2 bases for V and 6 bases for J; bases not matched to a gene: 3. Per the germline V gene, CDR1 is SGDLS and CDR2 is YYNGEE. This TCR derives from a man between 50 and 75 years old who received an inactivated influenza vaccine. The specimen comprised PBMCs from blood, sampled about 20 months after vaccination. V is TRBV9 and J is TRBJ2-7; 12 nucleotides agree with TRBD2. The CDR3: CASSVGLAGREQYF. The DNA of the CDR3 is TGTGCCAGCAGCGTGGGACTAGCGGGTCGCGAGCAGTACTTC.